These 9 T cell receptor beta chains share one sample of origin, sequenced in a study of blood T cell repertoires in COVID-19. Here immunoSEQ multiplex PCR was the method, and the copy in TCRdb shows in-frame clones only, minus some. The sample consists of fewer than 600,000 clones, nearly 90% of them appearing once. Material for sequencing was peripheral blood. These receptors came from a man between 18 and 29 years old with COVID-19, enrolled during active disease.

This clone was counted between two and nine times. The V and J genes are TRBV5-5 and TRBJ1-1; 7 positions match TRBD1. CDR1 and CDR2 (germline): SGHKS, YYEKEE (reference sequence). The V and J ends lost 4 bases and 0 bases, in that order; junction bases with no gene match: 6. CDR3 length: 15 amino acids. CDR3 nucleotide sequence: TGTGCCAGCAGCCCCTGGACAGGTATGAACACTGAAGCTTTCTTT. It specifies CASSPWTGMNTEAFF.

This chain uses TRBV2 with TRBJ2-1, with 7 bases identical to TRBD2. The CDR3 has 15 residues. V was clipped by 4 bases and J by 6 bases; unmatched bases: 9. The germline CDR1 and CDR2 sequences are SNHLY and FYNNEI. CDR3 nucleotide sequence: TGTGCCAGCAGTGCCCACCTAGCGGCGGCCAATGAGCAGTTCTTC. Amino acid sequence: CASSAHLAAANEQFF.

The J gene is TRBJ2-3, the V gene TRBV21-1; whether TRBD1, the table's D call, matches the DNA was not checked. TRBV21-1 corresponds to a pseudogene. The CDR3 sequence is 15 residues long. CDR3: CASSPKGARTDTQYF. CDR3 nucleotide sequence: TGTGCCAGCAGCCCAAAGGGGGCGCGAACAGATACGCAGTATTTT.

Here the CDR3 reads CASSETERDMMFF. In DNA form, the CDR3 reads TGTGCCAGCAGTGAAACCGAGCGGGATATGATGTTCTTC. V gene TRBV2 combines with J gene TRBJ2-1; 7 bases are shared with TRBD2. Trimming cost V 2 bases and J 15 bases; bases outside gene matches: 10. Germline CDR1 SNHLY, CDR2 FYNNEI. The CDR3 has 13 amino acids.

The chain is built from TRBV27 and TRBJ1-2; D is perhaps TRBD1 (6 bases). Trimming pared 3 bases from V and 5 bases from J, leaving 16 bases between. This CDR3 contains 15 residues. Per the germline V gene, CDR1 is MNHEY and CDR2 is SMNVEV (reference sequence). In DNA form, the CDR3 reads TGTGCCAGCAGTTTCGGGGGGCTATCGGGGTATGGCTACACCTTC. Protein sequence: CASSFGGLSGYGYTF.

V is TRBV2 and J is TRBJ2-2, with D perhaps TRBD1 (6 bases). Germline CDR1 reads SNHLY; CDR2 reads FYNNEI. V was pared by 4 bases and J by 2 bases, with 14 bases between. The CDR3 sequence is 16 residues long. Here the CDR3 reads CASSGHGTINTGELFF. Written as DNA, the CDR3 is TGTGCCAGCAGTGGTCATGGGACAATTAACACCGGGGAGCTGTTTTTT.

This clone came up once. The CDR3 sequence: CASSPLQGEKLFF. CDR3 sequence (DNA): TGTGCCAGCTCACCACTACAGGGTGAAAAACTGTTTTTT. The rearrangement joins TRBV18 to TRBJ1-4; D may be TRBD1 (6 bases). The germline gives CDR1 KGHSH, CDR2 LQKENI. CDR3 length: 13 residues. V dropped 1 base and J dropped 7 bases, with 7 bases sitting between them.

This clone has more than one count but fewer than ten. The chain carries TRBV5-4 and TRBJ1-1; D is unresolved. Trimming stripped 3 bases from V and 1 base from J, with 10 bases between. CDR1 is SGHNT and CDR2 is YYREEE in the germline V gene (reference sequence). This CDR3 is 14 amino acids long. The CDR3 DNA is TGTGCCAGCAGCTGGCCCGAAGAGAACACTGAAGCTTTCTTT. Protein: CASSWPEENTEAFF.

This chain connects TRBV7-9 to TRBJ1-6; 9 bases are shared with TRBD1. The V gene's germline CDR1 is SEHNR and CDR2 FQNEAQ (reference sequence). With 4 bases clipped from V and 2 bases from J, the junction kept 9 bases outside the gene matches. The CDR3 runs 18 residues. The CDR3 bases are TGTGCCAGCAGCTCCCCGGACAGGGGTGGGCCCTATAATTCACCCCTCCACTTT. As protein: CASSSPDRGGPYNSPLHF. Filled out from reference TRBV7-9 and TRBJ1-6, the complete variable domain reads DTGVSQNPRHKITKRGQNVTFRCDPISEHNRLYWYRQTLGQGPEFLTYFQNEAQLEKSRLLSDRFSAERPKGSFSTLEIQRTEQGDSAMYLCASSSPDRGGPYNSPLHFGNGTRLTVT.